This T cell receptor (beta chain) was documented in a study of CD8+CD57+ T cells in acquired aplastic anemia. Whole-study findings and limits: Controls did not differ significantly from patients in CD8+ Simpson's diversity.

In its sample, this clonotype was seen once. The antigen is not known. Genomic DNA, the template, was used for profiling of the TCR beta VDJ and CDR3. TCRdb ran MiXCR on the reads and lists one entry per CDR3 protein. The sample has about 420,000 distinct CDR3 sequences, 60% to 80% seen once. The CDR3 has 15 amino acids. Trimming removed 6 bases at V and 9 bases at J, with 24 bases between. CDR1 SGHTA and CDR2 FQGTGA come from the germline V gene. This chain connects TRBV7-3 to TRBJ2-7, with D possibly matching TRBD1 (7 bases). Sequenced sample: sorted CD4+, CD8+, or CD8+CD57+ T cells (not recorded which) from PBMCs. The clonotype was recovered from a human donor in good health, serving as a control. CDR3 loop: CASSLSAGGSSAQYF. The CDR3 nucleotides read TGTGCCAGCAGTTTATCAGCAGGGGGGAGTAGCGCGCAGTACTTC.